This T cell receptor beta chain derives from a study of T cell responses to AZD1222 COVID-19 vaccine. The CDR3 length is 15 residues. V gave up 1 base and J gave up 5 bases, with 14 bases separating them. From germline, CDR1 is SEHNR and CDR2 FQNEAQ (reference sequence). General study results and limits: White British people made up most donors, females outnumbered males, and clonal diversity was possibly underestimated. The study sampled repertoires only after the peak T cell response. Baseline seropositives among AZD1222 recipients totaled only 5 to 7. Dominant at 160-218 and 743-854, vaccine-associated CD4 TCRs also spanned spike.

Worth noting for this clone: The antigen is not known.

Measured with immunoSEQ multiplex PCR; TCRdb has only the in-frame clones, and not every one. The sample has 150,000 to 200,000 clones; just over 90% are singletons. The chain has TRBV7-9 and TRBJ1-1; D gene unclear. Source: peripheral blood, taken on day 0 of AZD1222 vaccination. This sequence was found in an adult in good health. The CDR3 nucleotides are TGTGCCAGCAGCTTAGACGGTGCCAGTTGGACTGAAGCTTTCTTT. This encodes CASSLDGASWTEAFF.